One and the same sample provided the 14 T cell receptor beta chains below, sequenced in a study of cytomegalovirus exposure and HLA in healthy donors. Amplification used 60 Vbeta primers and 13 Jbeta primers. Some clones are missing from TCRdb's copy, which holds only in-frame ones; the method was immunoSEQ multiplex PCR. The table records 100,000 to 150,000 clones, around three quarters of them present only once. The sequencing sample was made of PBMCs. These receptors were obtained from a man aged 50 to 60 in good health and CMV-seropositive.

The chain recombines TRBV5-1 with TRBJ1-1, with D tentatively TRBD1 (5 bases). CDR1 SGHRS and CDR2 YFSETQ come from the germline V gene. The CDR3 loop spans 12 amino acids. V was clipped by 4 bases and J by 3 bases, with 7 bases between them. CDR3 in DNA: TGCGCCAGCAGCCCGGGGGACACTGAAGCTTTCTTT. Its translation is CASSPGDTEAFF.

The chain links TRBV27 to TRBJ1-2; weak D call: TRBD1 (5 bases). Trimming pared 0 bases from V and 3 bases from J, leaving 11 bases between. The CDR3 consists of 15 residues. Germline V lookup: CDR1 MNHEY, CDR2 SMNVEV (reference sequence). Here the CDR3 reads CASSLSRGHYYGYTF. CDR3 coding DNA: TGTGCCAGCAGTTTATCGCGGGGCCATTACTATGGCTACACCTTC.

V gene TRBV6-5 combines with J gene TRBJ2-7; 10 bases agree with TRBD2. V lost 6 bases, J lost 3 bases, and 8 bases stayed unmatched. The CDR3 length is 15 residues. Germline V lookup: CDR1 MNHEY, CDR2 SVGAGI. The CDR3 bases are TGTGCCAGCAGCTTAAGCGGGGGGGCGTTCTACGAGCAGTACTTC. Translating it yields CASSLSGGAFYEQYF.

The chain is built from TRBV5-1 and TRBJ2-7, with 10 bases lining up with TRBD2. The V gene end was trimmed by 4 bases and the J gene end by 6 bases; junction bases not matched to a gene: 7. This CDR3 comprises 14 residues. Germline CDR1 and CDR2: SGHRS and YFSETQ. CDR3 nucleotides: TGCGCCAGCAGCACGAGCGGGAGGGCCTCCGAGCAGTACTTC. This sequence encodes CASSTSGRASEQYF. The whole variable domain, remainder taken from reference TRBV5-1 and TRBJ2-7, is KAGVTQTPRYLIKTRGQQVTLSCSPISGHRSVSWYQQTPGQGLQFLFEYFSETQRNKGNFPGRFSGRQFSNSRSEMNVSTLELGDSALYLCASSTSGRASEQYFGPGTRLTVT.

The chain employs TRBV9 and TRBJ1-2; possible D gene TRBD1, 6 bases. CDR3 length equals 14 residues. V lost 5 bases, J lost 1 base, and 12 bases lay in between. Germline loops: CDR1 SGDLS, CDR2 YYNGEE. The CDR3, as DNA: TGTGCCAGCAGTGCACAGGGAGTTAACTATGGCTACACCTTC. It codes for CASSAQGVNYGYTF.

The V gene is TRBV7-3, the J gene TRBJ1-1; TRBD1 agrees at 8 bases. Germline CDR1 is SGHTA and CDR2 is FQGTGA. The J segment lost 0 bases and the V segment lost 4 bases, leaving 7 bases of the junction unmatched. The CDR3 spans 16 residues. The CDR3 loop reads CASSSSGTGVNTEAFF. The CDR3 nucleotides are TGTGCCAGCAGCTCGAGTGGGACAGGAGTGAACACTGAAGCTTTCTTT.

This clone was seen just once. This chain links TRBV5-1 with TRBJ1-1; no firm D call. The CDR3 is 14 residues long. V was shortened by 0 bases and J by 0 bases, with 6 bases between the two germline ends. Germline assignment: CDR1 SGHRS and CDR2 YFSETQ. The CDR3 nucleotides are TGCGCCAGCAGCTTGGACAGAATGAACACTGAAGCTTTCTTT. It specifies CASSLDRMNTEAFF.

The chain combines TRBV29-1 with TRBJ2-1; 10 positions match TRBD1. J gave up 2 bases and V 7 bases, and 2 bases lay outside the gene matches. CDR1 and CDR2 (germline): SQVTM, ANQGSEA. The CDR3 loop spans 13 amino acids. The CDR3 nucleotides are TGCAGCGGGGGACAGGGGACCTACAATGAGCAGTTCTTC. It specifies CSGGQGTYNEQFF.

Concerning this clone: The same CDR3 arises from other DNA sequences in this sample as well. J is TRBJ2-7 and V is TRBV5-1; D perhaps matches TRBD1 (5 bases). The CDR3 is 12 amino acids. V gave up 3 bases and J gave up 3 bases, with 7 bases separating them. Per germline, CDR1 SGHRS and CDR2 YFSETQ. CDR3 in DNA: TGCGCCAGCAGCTCTGACAGCTACGAGCAGTACTTC. Protein: CASSSDSYEQYF.

The V call is TRBV7-2, the J call TRBJ2-2; 8 bases align to TRBD1. The CDR3 spans 18 residues. Trimming removed 1 base from V and 3 bases from J; junction bases left unmatched: 10. Germline V gene data show CDR1 as SGHTA and CDR2 as FQGNSA. CDR3 sequence: CASSLEAIRTGYTGELFF. The CDR3 coding sequence is TGTGCCAGCAGCTTAGAAGCCATCAGGACAGGGTACACCGGGGAGCTGTTTTTT. Supplemented by reference TRBV7-2 and TRBJ2-2, the full variable domain reads GAGVSQSPSNKVTEKGKDVELRCDPISGHTALYWYRQSLGQGLEFLIYFQGNSAPDKSGLPSDRFSAERTGGSVSTLTIQRTQQEDSAVYLCASSLEAIRTGYTGELFFGEGSRLTVL.

The CDR3, as DNA: TGCGCCAGCAGCTTGCCTAAGAATGAGCAGTTCTTC. Its protein is CASSLPKNEQFF. This chain connects TRBV5-1 to TRBJ2-1, with D unresolved. V was cut by 1 base and J by 7 bases, with 6 bases left in between. Germline CDR1 and CDR2: SGHRS and YFSETQ. The CDR3 extends over 12 amino acids.

The chain has TRBV7-6 and TRBJ1-1, with 7 bases aligning to TRBD1. Trimming cost V 5 bases and J 2 bases; bases outside gene matches: 5. Germline CDR1 SGHVS, CDR2 FNYEAQ. The length of the CDR3 is 14 residues. CDR3 amino acids: CASSPRTGNTEAFF. The DNA for the CDR3 is TGTGCCAGCAGCCCCCGGACAGGAAACACTGAAGCTTTCTTT.

V gene TRBV19 combines with J gene TRBJ2-3; 8 bases are a match to TRBD1. Germline loops: CDR1 LNHDA, CDR2 SQIVND (reference sequence). V lost 3 bases, J lost 4 bases, and 18 bases stayed unmatched. The CDR3 totals 19 residues. The CDR3 DNA follows: TGTGCCAGTAGTATGAGGTACTACCCTCCGGGACAGGTACCAGATACGCAGTATTTT. This gives the protein CASSMRYYPPGQVPDTQYF.

The chain combines TRBV5-1 with TRBJ1-1; D is uncertain. The CDR3 is made up of 15 amino acids. Germline V gene lookup returns CDR1 SGHRS and CDR2 YFSETQ. Trimming took off 0 bases at V and 4 bases at J, with 13 bases between the two ends. CDR3 coding DNA: TGCGCCAGCAGCTTGGCTATAGGTTCGGGCACTGAAGCTTTCTTT. Protein sequence: CASSLAIGSGTEAFF.